This T cell receptor beta chain was identified in a study of blood T cell repertoires in COVID-19. The overall study: Donors in the United States, Italy and Spain gave samples during acute or convalescent COVID-19. In each case, the material was cDNA or gDNA derived from T cells, B-cell-depleted T cells, or PBMCs.

As originally analysed: Counts of nucleated cells, estimated from reference gene primer amplification, were obtained. Repertoires were generated with immunoSEQ multiplex PCR, while TCRdb's copy carries only in-frame clones and drops some. That table gives V, J and clone size, and the DNA gave D and trimming. The sample carries tens of thousands of clones, about 91% recorded once. CDR3 size: 20 residues. With V trimmed by 5 bases and J by 0 bases, 14 bases remained unmatched. CDR1 is SQVTM and CDR2 is ANQGSEA in the germline V gene. The TCR originated in a human donor with active COVID-19. The donor label of this sample is uncertain. The sample consisted of peripheral blood. This chain connects TRBV29-1 to TRBJ2-2, with 14 bases identical to TRBD2. In DNA, the CDR3 is TGCAGCGTTCCCGAGACTGGGACTAGCGGGAGTCAGGCGAACACCGGGGAGCTGTTTTTT. It specifies CSVPETGTSGSQANTGELFF.